Listed below are T cell receptor beta chains from one sample, sequenced in a study of cytomegalovirus exposure and HLA in healthy donors. Sequencing was performed with immunoSEQ multiplex PCR; in TCRdb, only in-frame clones are kept and a portion is missing. Among more than 150,000 clones listed, approximately 88% were seen once. Sequences were obtained from PBMCs. Receptors originate from a man aged 18 to 30 in good health and CMV-seropositive. Both conserved end residues are part of each CDR3. A D gene is named only where the DNA matches it firmly. The size field is filled for only some rows; it gives once, few, many or a size class.

clone size	V gene	D gene	J gene	CDR3 DNA	CDR3 protein
-	TRBV19	-	TRBJ2-1	TGTGCCAGTAGTATATGGGCTTCCAATGAGCAGTTCTTC	CASSIWASNEQFF
-	TRBV7-8	TRBD1	TRBJ1-4	TGTGCCAGCAGCTTACAGGGGGGAAATGAAAAACTGTTTTTT	CASSLQGGNEKLFF
-	TRBV4-2	TRBD1	TRBJ2-6	TGTGCCAGCAGCCAAGGACAGGGGGCTGGGGCCAACGTCCTGACTTTC	CASSQGQGAGANVLTF
-	TRBV7-2	TRBD1	TRBJ2-7	TGTGCCAGCAGCTTAATGGGACAGGGGGCATTATCGTCCGAGCAGTACTTC	CASSLMGQGALSSEQYF
-	TRBV6-1	-	TRBJ1-5	TGTGCCAGCAGTCCGGCGACAAGTAGCAATCAGCCCCAGCATTTT	CASSPATSSNQPQHF
-	TRBV4-1	-	TRBJ1-2	TGCGCCAGCAGCCAAGTTCGCACAGCTAACTATGGCTACACCTTC	CASSQVRTANYGYTF
-	TRBV5-4	TRBD2	TRBJ2-7	TGTGCCAGCAGCTTGGAGCCTAGCGGGGCCTACGAGCAGTACTTC	CASSLEPSGAYEQYF
-	TRBV28	-	TRBJ1-4	TGTGCCAGCAGTCTGCGTCAGGTGGGCAGGGGACTGTTTTTT	CASSLRQVGRGLFF
-	TRBV5-6	-	TRBJ1-5	TGTGCCAGCAGCTCGTGGGGCCTCCTTAATCAGCCCCAGCATTTT	CASSSWGLLNQPQHF
-	TRBV7-8	-	TRBJ2-5	TGTGCCAGCAGCTCCCGGCAAGAGACCCAGTACTTC	CASSSRQETQYF
-	TRBV12-5	TRBD1	TRBJ1-2	TGTGCTAGTGGTTTAGGACAGGGATCGTCTAACTATGGCTACACCTTC	CASGLGQGSSNYGYTF
-	TRBV29-1	-	TRBJ2-4	TGCAGCGTTGTCCCCCGCCCGGGAGCCAAAAACATTCAGTACTTC	CSVVPRPGAKNIQYF
-	TRBV7-8	-	TRBJ1-2	TGTGCCAGCAGCCAACAGGACAGCTCCTATGGCTACACCTTC	CASSQQDSSYGYTF
-	TRBV7-2	TRBD1	TRBJ1-2	TGTGCCAGCAGCGGCGACAGGGGGAATGGCTACACCTTC	CASSGDRGNGYTF
-	TRBV29-1	TRBD1	TRBJ2-7	TGCAGCGCTGGGACAGGGGACTACGAGCAGTACTTC	CSAGTGDYEQYF
-	TRBV19	TRBD2	TRBJ2-5	TGTGCCAGTGGCGGGAGGGGAGGGGAGACCCAGTACTTC	CASGGRGGETQYF
medium-sized	TRBV6-5	-	TRBJ1-1	TGTGCCAGCAGTTACAATCCGGGATACACTGAAGCTTTCTTT	CASSYNPGYTEAFF
-	TRBV28	-	TRBJ1-5	TGTGCCAGCAGCACACAGCGGAGCAATCAGCCCCAGCATTTT	CASSTQRSNQPQHF
-	TRBV5-8	-	TRBJ1-1	TGTGCCAGCAGCTTGGGCGGGGGGCCGATCTTGAACACTGAAGCTTTCTTT	CASSLGGGPILNTEAFF
-	TRBV6-1	-	TRBJ1-2	TGTGCCAGCAGTGAAGCGGGGCCCCTGAGAGATGGCTACACCTTC	CASSEAGPLRDGYTF
-	TRBV11-2	TRBD2	TRBJ2-2	TGTGCCAGCAGCCTAAGGGGAGGACTAGCGAACACCGGGGAGCTGTTTTTT	CASSLRGGLANTGELFF
-	TRBV7-2	-	TRBJ2-7	TGTGCCAGCAGCCCTCTCGACGAGCAGTACTTC	CASSPLDEQYF
-	TRBV19	TRBD2	TRBJ2-1	TGTGCCAGTATCGCCGGGACTAACGGATTTAATGAGCAGTTCTTC	CASIAGTNGFNEQFF
-	TRBV5-4	-	TRBJ2-5	TGTGCCAGCAGTGAAGCGCCCCAGGGGGAGACCCAGTACTTC	CASSEAPQGETQYF
-	TRBV18	TRBD2	TRBJ2-3	TGTGCCAGCAGGACTAGCGGCACAGATACGCAGTATTTT	CASRTSGTDTQYF
-	TRBV19	-	TRBJ2-1	TGTGCCAGTAGTATAGACCCGACTAGTAGGGAGCAGTTCTTC	CASSIDPTSREQFF
-	TRBV30	-	TRBJ2-1	TGTGCCTGGAGGGTACCGGGTTCAGAGCAGTTCTTC	CAWRVPGSEQFF
-	TRBV7-2	TRBD2	TRBJ2-4	TGTGCCAGCAGCCAGCGGACTAGCGGGAGCTGGGGCAAAAACATTCAGTACTTC	CASSQRTSGSWGKNIQYF
-	TRBV2	-	TRBJ2-4	TGTGCCAGCAGTCCAGGGATAGCCAAAAACATTCAGTACTTC	CASSPGIAKNIQYF
-	TRBV18	-	TRBJ1-5	TGTGCCAGCTCGGCGGGCCGGGTCGCGAACAATCAGCCCCAGCATTTT	CASSAGRVANNQPQHF
-	TRBV19	-	TRBJ2-7	TGTGCCAGTAGTACCTTCCCGGGACTGGAGCAGTACTTC	CASSTFPGLEQYF
-	TRBV28	-	TRBJ1-5	TGTGCCAGCACCCTCGGGCGGGGGGCCCAGCATTTT	CASTLGRGAQHF
many	TRBV27	-	TRBJ1-1	TGTGCCAGCAGTATCCCAGGGAACACTGAAGCTTTCTTT	CASSIPGNTEAFF
-	TRBV9	-	TRBJ1-4	TGTGCCAGCAGTACACCAGGGGCGGCTAATGAAAAACTGTTTTTT	CASSTPGAANEKLFF
-	TRBV30	TRBD2	TRBJ2-3	TGTGCCTGGAGGGAGGGACTAGCGGGAACATATACGCAGTATTTT	CAWREGLAGTYTQYF
once	TRBV19	-	TRBJ2-7	TGTGCCAGCATGGCGGCGGGTTCCAACGAGCAGTACTTC	CASMAAGSNEQYF
-	TRBV5-1	TRBD2	TRBJ2-1	TGCGCCAGCAGCTCCCGACTAGCGGCTAACAATGAGCAGTTCTTC	CASSSRLAANNEQFF
few	TRBV5-4	TRBD1	TRBJ2-7	TGTGCCACCCGAATCAGGGGGTCCTACGAGCAGTACTTC	CATRIRGSYEQYF
-	TRBV29-1	-	TRBJ2-3	TGCAGCGTTGGGGCTACCCGCACAGATACGCAGTATTTT	CSVGATRTDTQYF
-	TRBV6-5	TRBD1	TRBJ2-2	TGTGCCAGCAGATTACAGGGGGCCGGGGAGCTGTTTTTT	CASRLQGAGELFF
once	TRBV18	-	TRBJ2-7	TGTGCCAGCTCACCACAGGGGGTAATCTACGAGCAGTACTTC	CASSPQGVIYEQYF
-	TRBV7-2	TRBD1	TRBJ2-5	TGTGCCAGCAACCTGAGGGGGCAGGGGCAAGAGACCCAGTACTTC	CASNLRGQGQETQYF
-	TRBV11-2	TRBD2	TRBJ2-7	TGTGCCAGCAGCTGGACTAGCGGAGTCAGCTCCTACGAGCAGTACTTC	CASSWTSGVSSYEQYF
-	TRBV28	-	TRBJ2-6	TGTGCCAGCAGTCCTACGGCGGGGTCTCCCGTCTCTGGGGCCAACGTCCTGACTTTC	CASSPTAGSPVSGANVLTF
few	TRBV14	TRBD2	TRBJ2-5	TGTGCCAGCAGCCAACAGGGAGGGTACCAAGAGACCCAGTACTTC	CASSQQGGYQETQYF
-	TRBV28	TRBD2	TRBJ2-1	TGTGCCAGCAGTCGCGGACTAGCGGGAGGCAATGAGCAGTTCTTC	CASSRGLAGGNEQFF
-	TRBV5-1	TRBD1	TRBJ2-5	TGCGCCAGCAGCCCGAGCCCTGGACAGGGGCAAGAGACCCAGTACTTC	CASSPSPGQGQETQYF